This T cell receptor beta chain comes out of a study of T cell repertoires in cytomegalovirus infection. TCRdb passed the reads through MiXCR, listing each CDR3 protein once. The profile shows some 200,000 distinct CDR3 sequences, nearly 9.5% of them singletons. The CDR3 contains 16 residues. In germline, CDR1 is SEHNR, CDR2 FQNEAQ (reference sequence). J lost 6 bases, V lost 5 bases, and 10 bases had no gene match. The chain employs TRBV7-9 and TRBJ2-3, with 11 nucleotides matching TRBD2. The TCR was taken from a human donor in good health (CMV status not recorded). Some clones in this sample may be carry-over from other donors' samples. The sequenced sample consisted of PBMCs. CDR3 protein: CASSALSSGGTDTQYF. CDR3 bases: TGTGCCAGCAGCGCACTTTCTAGCGGGGGGACGGATACGCAGTATTTT.